This entry lists 18 T cell receptor beta chains sequenced from one sample in a study of T cell responses to AZD1222 COVID-19 vaccine. Here immunoSEQ multiplex PCR was the method, and the copy in TCRdb shows in-frame clones only, minus some. The sample contains 75,000 to 95,000 clones, about 90% of which appear only once. The starting material was peripheral blood, obtained on day 0 of MenACWY control vaccination. The receptors were gathered from an adult in good health.

The chain links TRBV6-5 to TRBJ1-5, with 7 bases aligning to TRBD1. With V trimmed by 7 bases and J by 15 bases, 15 bases remained unmatched. Looked up from germline, CDR1 is MNHEY and CDR2 is SVGAGI. This CDR3 is built from 13 residues. This CDR3 reads CASKLRYDRARHF. The CDR3 DNA reads TGTGCCAGCAAGTTACGTTACGACAGGGCGAGGCATTTT.

V usage is TRBV5-1 and J usage is TRBJ2-5; D is perhaps TRBD1 or TRBD2 (6 bases each). With 5 bases removed from V and 3 bases from J, the gap between germline ends came to 8 bases. CDR3 length equals 12 residues. Germline CDR1 SGHRS, CDR2 YFSETQ. This CDR3 reads CASREGEETQYF. CDR3 sequence (DNA): TGCGCCAGCAGGGAGGGGGAAGAGACCCAGTACTTC.

The gene calls are TRBV5-8 and TRBJ1-3; D gene unclear. CDR1 is SGHTS and CDR2 is YDEGEE in the germline V gene. The ends were cut back, 1 base at V and 7 bases at J, with 12 bases in the middle. The CDR3 covers 14 residues. DNA of the CDR3: TGTGCCAGCAGCTTGAAGACACCCGGTAACACCATATATTTT. This gives the protein CASSLKTPGNTIYF.

Here the CDR3 DNA reads TGTGCCAGCAGCCAAGTACCACAGGGTGGATCACCCCTCCACTTT. It translates to CASSQVPQGGSPLHF. The V call is TRBV3-1 (or the pseudogene TRBV3-2), the J call TRBJ1-6, with D perhaps TRBD1 (6 bases). The CDR3 length is 15 residues. The V gene's germline CDR1 is LGHDT and CDR2 YNNKEL (reference sequence). V dropped 1 base and J dropped 10 bases, with 14 bases sitting between them.

In the case of this clone: The germline gene is not matched at one end of the junction; a read error may be the cause. The same CDR3 is also encoded by other DNA sequences in this sample. The gene calls are TRBV28 and TRBJ2-1; 11 nucleotides line up with TRBD2. CDR1 and CDR2 from the germline V gene are MDHEN and SYDVKM. This CDR3 has 16 amino acids. The CDR3 here is CASRTASGGPNNEQFF. The CDR3 DNA reads as TGTGCCAGCAGGACAGCTAGCGGGGGGCCCAACAATGAGCAATTCTTC.

The genes are TRBV24-1 and TRBJ2-7; 7 bases agree with TRBD1. Germline values: CDR1 KGHDR, CDR2 SFDVKD. CDR3 length: 17 residues. V lost 1 base, J lost 0 bases, and 8 bases stayed unmatched. The CDR3: CATSDLKDRRGSYEQYF. In DNA form, the CDR3 reads TGTGCCACCAGTGATTTAAAGGACAGGAGAGGCTCCTACGAGCAGTACTTC.

V usage is TRBV13 and J usage is TRBJ2-7; 7 positions match TRBD1. The length of the CDR3 is 14 residues. With 3 bases clipped from V and 5 bases from J, the junction kept 7 bases outside the gene matches. CDR1 is PRHDT and CDR2 is FYEKMQ in the germline V gene (reference sequence). The CDR3 DNA is TGTGCCAGCAGCTTGCCAGGGGGTCGGCACGAGCAGTACTTC. This sequence encodes CASSLPGGRHEQYF.

The genes are TRBV28 and TRBJ1-5, with D tentatively TRBD1 (6 bases). This CDR3 region has 15 residues. Germline-derived CDR1 and CDR2 are MDHEN and SYDVKM. Between the trimmed V and J ends, which lost 3 bases and 7 bases, there was a span of 16 bases. The CDR3 is CASSLETGRGQPQHF. DNA for the CDR3: TGTGCCAGCAGTTTGGAAACAGGGCGGGGGCAGCCCCAGCATTTT.

The V gene is TRBV9, the J gene TRBJ2-7; 12 bases are shared with TRBD1. Trimming at V came to 4 bases and at J to 7 bases, leaving 6 bases not matched to a gene. The CDR3 totals 14 residues. Germline lookup yields CDR1 SGDLS and CDR2 YYNGEE. CDR3 nucleotide sequence: TGTGCCAGCAGCCTGGGACAGGGGGCTGAAGAGCAGTACTTC. Translating it yields CASSLGQGAEEQYF.

The V gene is TRBV6-5, the J gene TRBJ2-1; D could derive from TRBD1 or TRBD2 (5 bases each). Trimming took off 2 bases at V and 5 bases at J, with 13 bases between the two ends. CDR3 size: 15 residues. Germline CDR1 reads MNHEY; CDR2 reads SVGAGI. CDR3 nucleotide sequence: TGTGCCAGCAGTTACGGAGGTGCAGGGAACAATGAGCAGTTCTTC. Its translation is CASSYGGAGNNEQFF.

The chain recombines TRBV19 with TRBJ2-1; D tentatively reads TRBD1 or TRBD2 (5 bases each). From germline, CDR1 is LNHDA and CDR2 SQIVND (reference sequence). This CDR3 contains 15 residues. Deletions cut 3 bases from V and 0 bases from J, with 9 bases between. CDR3 region: CASSIHGGSYNEQFF. For the CDR3, the DNA is TGTGCCAGTAGTATTCATGGGGGCTCCTACAATGAGCAGTTCTTC.

The V call is TRBV6-5, the J call TRBJ1-4, with 7 nucleotides matching TRBD1. CDR1 and CDR2 (germline): MNHEY, SVGAGI. J was trimmed by 7 bases and V by 0 bases; bases with no gene match: 8. The CDR3 extends over 16 amino acids. This CDR3 reads CASSYSGRGHGEKLFF. The CDR3 coding sequence is TGTGCCAGCAGTTACTCAGGGAGGGGGCATGGTGAAAAACTGTTTTTT.

V is TRBV7-2 and J is TRBJ1-1; D gene ambiguous. Germline loops: CDR1 SGHTA, CDR2 FQGNSA. There are 16 residues in the CDR3. V gave up 1 base and J gave up 0 bases, with 12 bases separating them. CDR3 nucleotides: TGTGCCAGCAGCTTAGGCAGGACGGCCTTGAACACTGAAGCTTTCTTT. Translating it yields CASSLGRTALNTEAFF.

The chain couples TRBV7-8 to TRBJ1-6; 8 positions match TRBD1. The germline V gene encodes CDR1 SGHVS and CDR2 FQNEAQ. This CDR3 comprises 18 residues. Losses at the gene ends were 3 bases for V and 3 bases for J; bases not matched to a gene: 10. CDR3 nucleotide sequence: TGTGCCAGCAGCTTTTTCAGGGCAGGGGGCAACTATAATTCACCCCTCCACTTT. Encoded protein: CASSFFRAGGNYNSPLHF.

The gene calls are TRBV6-6 and TRBJ1-3; D gene unclear. Per germline, CDR1 MNHNY and CDR2 SVGAGI (reference sequence). This CDR3 comprises 14 residues. V was shortened by 7 bases and J by 0 bases, with 10 bases between the two germline ends. The CDR3 loop reads CASTRPPSGNTIYF. The CDR3, as DNA: TGTGCCAGCACCCGACCCCCCTCTGGAAACACCATATATTTT.

The chain couples TRBV5-6 to TRBJ2-1; possibly TRBD1 for D (5 bases). The CDR3 contains 15 residues. Trimming pared 4 bases from V and 2 bases from J, leaving 13 bases between. CDR1 and CDR2 (germline): SGHDT, YYEEEE. The CDR3 DNA follows: TGTGCCAGCAGCGAAGGGCAGGGCGCCTACAATGAGCAGTTCTTC. Protein: CASSEGQGAYNEQFF. Combining the CDR3 with reference TRBV5-6 and TRBJ2-1 gives the whole variable domain DAGVTQSPTHLIKTRGQQVTLRCSPKSGHDTVSWYQQALGQGPQFIFQYYEEEERQRGNFPDRFSGHQFPNYSSELNVNALLLGDSALYLCASSEGQGAYNEQFFGPGTRLTVL.

The chain combines TRBV5-1 with TRBJ2-7, with 8 bases matching TRBD1. With 4 bases clipped from V and 3 bases from J, the junction kept 6 bases outside the gene matches. The CDR3 runs 14 residues. Germline lookup yields CDR1 SGHRS and CDR2 YFSETQ. CDR3 nucleotides: TGCGCCAGCAGCCCGGGACAGGACTTCTACGAGCAGTACTTC. Translated: CASSPGQDFYEQYF.

The chain recombines TRBV6-2 or TRBV6-3 with TRBJ1-6; D is possibly TRBD1 (6 bases). The CDR3 has 15 residues. The germline gives CDR1 MNHEY, CDR2 SVGEGT. The V and J ends lost 5 bases and 4 bases respectively, with 12 bases between them. CDR3 bases: TGTGCCAGCAGTCCGCAAACAGGGTATAATTCACCCCTCCACTTT. Its protein product is CASSPQTGYNSPLHF.